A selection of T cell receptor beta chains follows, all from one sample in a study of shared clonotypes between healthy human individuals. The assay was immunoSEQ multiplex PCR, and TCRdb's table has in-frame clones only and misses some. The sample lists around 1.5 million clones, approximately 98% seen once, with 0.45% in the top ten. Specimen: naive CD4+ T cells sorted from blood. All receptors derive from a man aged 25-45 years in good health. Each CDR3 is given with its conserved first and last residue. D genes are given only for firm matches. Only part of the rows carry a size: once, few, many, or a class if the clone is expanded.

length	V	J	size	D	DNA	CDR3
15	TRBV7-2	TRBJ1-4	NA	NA	TGTGCCAGCAGCAGCTCGGGGAGACCTAATGAAAAACTGTTTTTT	CASSSSGRPNEKLFF
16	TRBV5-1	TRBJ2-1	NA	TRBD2	TGCGCCAGCAGCTTGGGTGTTAGGACTAGCGGGAGAGGACAGTTCTTC	CASSLGVRTSGRGQFF
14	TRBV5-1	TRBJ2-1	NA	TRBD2	TGCGCCAGCAGCTCATCCGGGACTAACAATGAGCAGTTCTTC	CASSSSGTNNEQFF
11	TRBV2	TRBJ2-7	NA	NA	TGTGCCAGCAGTGAAGCGAGCGTGCAGTACTTC	CASSEASVQYF
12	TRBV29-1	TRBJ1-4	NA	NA	TGCAGCGTTCAGGACATTAATGAAAAACTGTTTTTT	CSVQDINEKLFF
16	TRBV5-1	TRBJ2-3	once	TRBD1	TGCGCCAGCAGACCCTCACAGGGGCCGCCTGGGGATACGCAGTATTTT	CASRPSQGPPGDTQYF
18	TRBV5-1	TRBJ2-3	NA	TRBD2	TGCGCCAGCAGCTTGGAGGGACTAGCGGGGCCTAGCACAGATACGCAGTATTTT	CASSLEGLAGPSTDTQYF
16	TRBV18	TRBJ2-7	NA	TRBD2	TGTGCCAGCTCACCAAGGACTAGCGGGGGATCCTACGAGCAGTACTTC	CASSPRTSGGSYEQYF
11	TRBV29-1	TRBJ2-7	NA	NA	TGCAGCGTTGTAAAAGGGTACGAGCAGTACTTC	CSVVKGYEQYF
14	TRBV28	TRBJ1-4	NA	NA	TGTGCCAGCAGTTTAAGAAGAGGAAATGAAAAACTGTTTTTT	CASSLRRGNEKLFF
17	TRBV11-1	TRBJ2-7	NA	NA	TGTGCCAGCAGCTCAGCCGAAGGGGGGAGGAGCTCCTACGAGCAGTACTTC	CASSSAEGGRSSYEQYF
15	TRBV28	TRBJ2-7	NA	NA	TGTGCCAGCAGTTTAACTCAACAGGGCACCTACGAGCAGTACTTC	CASSLTQQGTYEQYF
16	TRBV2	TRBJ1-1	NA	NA	TGTGCCAGCAGTGAAGCTCGGGGGGCGCTGGGTCCTGAAGCTTTCTTT	CASSEARGALGPEAFF
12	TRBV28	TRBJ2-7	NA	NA	TGTGCCAGCAGTTTAGGGGTGTGGGAGCAGTACTTC	CASSLGVWEQYF
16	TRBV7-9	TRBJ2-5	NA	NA	TGTGCCAGCAGTATAAACCGGGACTGGCTTCAAGAGACCCAGTACTTC	CASSINRDWLQETQYF
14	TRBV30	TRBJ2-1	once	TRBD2	TGTGCCTGGAAGGTTAGCGGGAGGGCCCCTGAGCAGTTCTTC	CAWKVSGRAPEQFF
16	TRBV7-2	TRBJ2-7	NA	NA	TGTGCCAGCAGCCCTGGTTCTGGGGGAGAGGCCTACGAGCAGTACTTC	CASSPGSGGEAYEQYF
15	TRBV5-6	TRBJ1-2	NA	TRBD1	TGTGCCAGCAGCTGGACAGGTCCCGCCGAGGGTGGCTACACCTTC	CASSWTGPAEGGYTF
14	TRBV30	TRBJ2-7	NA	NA	TGTGCCTGGAAGCCGAGACGGAGGACAGAAGAGCAGTACTTC	CAWKPRRRTEEQYF
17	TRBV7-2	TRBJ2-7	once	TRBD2	TGTGCCAGCAGCTTAGCGCGGACTAGCGGGAGTCGAGGCGAGCAGTACTTC	CASSLARTSGSRGEQYF
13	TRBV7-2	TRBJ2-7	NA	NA	TGTGCCAGCAGCTTAGTGCCAGGCGACGAGCAGTACTTC	CASSLVPGDEQYF
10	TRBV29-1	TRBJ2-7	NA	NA	TGCAGCGTTGTCACCTACGAGCAGTACTTC	CSVVTYEQYF
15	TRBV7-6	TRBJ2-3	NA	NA	TGTGCCAGCAGCTTAGCGGGAGGTAGGACAGATACGCAGTATTTT	CASSLAGGRTDTQYF